These T cell receptor beta chains were read from a single sample in a study of sequential checkpoint blockade in melanoma. The data were produced by immunoSEQ multiplex PCR, yet TCRdb's version contains in-frame clones alone and is incomplete. The data hold approximately 10,000 clones, with about three quarters observed a single time. The sample was CD8+ T cells sorted from blood (inferred from file names), taken from a patient given nivolumab and ipilimumab in sequence. The source of these receptors is a human donor with melanoma. Each CDR3 is given with its conserved first and last residue. Fields, in order: J gene, CDR3 length, D gene, clone size, V gene, CDR3 DNA, CDR3 protein. D genes are given only for firm matches. Clone size is shown for a subset of rows, as once, few, many or a class of expanded clone.

j_call: TRBJ2-7
cdr3_length: 17
d_call: NA
clone_size: few
v_call: TRBV21-1
cdr3_nt: TGTGCCAGCAGCCCCCGTGGTCATAGCGGGGGAACCTACGAGCAGTACTTC
cdr3_aa: CASSPRGHSGGTYEQYF

j_call: TRBJ2-7
cdr3_length: 18
d_call: TRBD2
clone_size: few
v_call: TRBV18
cdr3_nt: TGTGCCAGCTCACCGAGTCTAGCGGGGGGCAAAAATAGCTACGAGCAGTACTTC
cdr3_aa: CASSPSLAGGKNSYEQYF

j_call: TRBJ2-2
cdr3_length: 17
d_call: NA
clone_size: NA
v_call: TRBV7-6
cdr3_nt: TGTGCCAGCAGCTTAGCGATTTATTGGCAGGGGACCGGGGAGCTGTTTTTT
cdr3_aa: CASSLAIYWQGTGELFF

j_call: TRBJ1-4
cdr3_length: 17
d_call: TRBD1
clone_size: medium-sized
v_call: TRBV9
cdr3_nt: TGTGCCAGCAGCGTAGCTACGGGGACAGGGTCGGATGAAAAACTGTTTTTT
cdr3_aa: CASSVATGTGSDEKLFF

j_call: TRBJ1-1
cdr3_length: 16
d_call: NA
clone_size: NA
v_call: TRBV5-6
cdr3_nt: TGTGCCAGCAGCTTGAGTATCCCACAGCAGAACACTGAAGCTTTCTTT
cdr3_aa: CASSLSIPQQNTEAFF

j_call: TRBJ1-5
cdr3_length: 15
d_call: NA
clone_size: NA
v_call: TRBV7-9
cdr3_nt: TGTGCCAGCAGCAGTGACACACCTACCAATCAGCCCCAGCATTTT
cdr3_aa: CASSSDTPTNQPQHF

j_call: TRBJ1-1
cdr3_length: 14
d_call: TRBD1
clone_size: few
v_call: TRBV9
cdr3_nt: TGTGCCAGCAGCGATGGACAGGGGGGCACTGAAGCTTTCTTT
cdr3_aa: CASSDGQGGTEAFF

j_call: TRBJ1-4
cdr3_length: 15
d_call: NA
clone_size: NA
v_call: TRBV11-2
cdr3_nt: TGTGCCAGCAGCTTAGATCCAGGGGCGAAGGAAAAACTGTTTTTT
cdr3_aa: CASSLDPGAKEKLFF

j_call: TRBJ2-7
cdr3_length: 14
d_call: TRBD1
clone_size: NA
v_call: TRBV9
cdr3_nt: TGTGCCAGCAGCGCTGGGGACAGGGTCTACGAGCAGTACTTC
cdr3_aa: CASSAGDRVYEQYF

j_call: TRBJ1-1
cdr3_length: 14
d_call: NA
clone_size: NA
v_call: TRBV28
cdr3_nt: TGTGCCAGCAGTCCCCTCGGACAGAGCACTGAAGCTTTCTTT
cdr3_aa: CASSPLGQSTEAFF

j_call: TRBJ1-3
cdr3_length: 15
d_call: NA
clone_size: NA
v_call: TRBV4-3
cdr3_nt: TGCGCCAGCAGCCAAGAACAGGCCTTTGGAAACACCATATATTTT
cdr3_aa: CASSQEQAFGNTIYF

j_call: TRBJ1-2
cdr3_length: 15
d_call: TRBD1
clone_size: NA
v_call: TRBV9
cdr3_nt: TGTGCCAGCAGCACCCGGGACAGGGGAACGGGTGGCTACACCTTC
cdr3_aa: CASSTRDRGTGGYTF

j_call: TRBJ1-2
cdr3_length: 14
d_call: NA
clone_size: few
v_call: TRBV5-6
cdr3_nt: TGTGCCAGCAGCTTGGGTCTGGACAGCTATGGCTACACCTTC
cdr3_aa: CASSLGLDSYGYTF

j_call: TRBJ2-1
cdr3_length: 18
d_call: TRBD2
clone_size: NA
v_call: TRBV7-9
cdr3_nt: TGTGCCAGCAGCTTACGTGGTGAGGCGAGCGGGGGATACAATGAGCAGTTCTTC
cdr3_aa: CASSLRGEASGGYNEQFF

j_call: TRBJ2-7
cdr3_length: 14
d_call: TRBD1
clone_size: few
v_call: TRBV10-3
cdr3_nt: TGTGCCATCAGTGAGACAGGGGTGGCCTACGAGCAGTACTTC
cdr3_aa: CAISETGVAYEQYF

j_call: TRBJ1-5
cdr3_length: 15
d_call: NA
clone_size: NA
v_call: TRBV29-1
cdr3_nt: TGCAGCGTTGAACCCGGTGGGCGCGACAATCAGCCCCAGCATTTT
cdr3_aa: CSVEPGGRDNQPQHF

j_call: TRBJ2-7
cdr3_length: 15
d_call: TRBD1
clone_size: once
v_call: TRBV9
cdr3_nt: TGTGCCAGCAGCGCTACCGGGACAGGGGGGTACGAGCAGTACTTC
cdr3_aa: CASSATGTGGYEQYF

j_call: TRBJ2-6
cdr3_length: 15
d_call: NA
clone_size: NA
v_call: TRBV6-5
cdr3_nt: TGTGCCAGCAGTCCCGGGGATTCTGGGGCCAACGTCCTGACTTTC
cdr3_aa: CASSPGDSGANVLTF

j_call: TRBJ2-7
cdr3_length: 14
d_call: NA
clone_size: NA
v_call: TRBV4-3
cdr3_nt: TGCGCCAGCAGTCTAGTGACAGGTAGCTACGAGCAGTACTTC
cdr3_aa: CASSLVTGSYEQYF

j_call: TRBJ1-5
cdr3_length: 13
d_call: NA
clone_size: NA
v_call: TRBV28
cdr3_nt: TGTGCCAGCAGTCCCATGAGCAATCAGCCCCAGCATTTT
cdr3_aa: CASSPMSNQPQHF

j_call: TRBJ2-7
cdr3_length: 12
d_call: NA
clone_size: NA
v_call: TRBV5-6
cdr3_nt: TGTGCCAGCAGCTTGGTAGTCCACGAGCAGTACTTC
cdr3_aa: CASSLVVHEQYF